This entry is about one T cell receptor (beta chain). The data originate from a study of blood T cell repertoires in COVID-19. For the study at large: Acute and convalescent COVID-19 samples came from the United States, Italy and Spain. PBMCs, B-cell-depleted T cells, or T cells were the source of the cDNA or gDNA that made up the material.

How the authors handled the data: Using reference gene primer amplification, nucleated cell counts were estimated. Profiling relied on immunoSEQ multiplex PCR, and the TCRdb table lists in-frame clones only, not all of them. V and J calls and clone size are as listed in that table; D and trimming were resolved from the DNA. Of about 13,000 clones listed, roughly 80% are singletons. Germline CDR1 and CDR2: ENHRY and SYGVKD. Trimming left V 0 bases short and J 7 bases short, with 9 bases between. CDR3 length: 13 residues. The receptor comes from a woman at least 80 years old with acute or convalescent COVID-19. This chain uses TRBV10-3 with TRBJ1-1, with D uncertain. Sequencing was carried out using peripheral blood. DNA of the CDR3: TGTGCCATCAGTGAGTCGCGGGGTGGTGAAGCTTTCTTT. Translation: CAISESRGGEAFF.